This is a list of T cell receptor beta chains from one sample in a study of cytomegalovirus exposure and HLA in healthy donors. TCRdb's copy holds only in-frame clones and misses some; the assay was immunoSEQ multiplex PCR. The sample has 180,000 or so clones, roughly 75% seen once. The sample was PBMCs. The receptors originated from a woman aged 40-49 years in good health and CMV-seropositive. Both conserved end residues are part of each CDR3. A D gene is named only where the DNA matches it firmly. Expanded clones get a size class; other rows say once, few or many, or leave the size out.

CDR3 length	V gene	clone size	D gene	J gene	CDR3 protein	CDR3 DNA
14	TRBV29-1	.	TRBD2	TRBJ2-7	CSATKGLAGYEQYF	TGCAGCGCCACAAAGGGACTAGCGGGCTACGAGCAGTACTTC
14	TRBV29-1	.	.	TRBJ1-3	CSAGEGLGGNTIYF	TGCAGCGCCGGGGAGGGCCTCGGTGGAAACACCATATATTTT
14	TRBV19	few	TRBD1	TRBJ2-2	CASRSQGSTGELFF	TGTGCCAGTCGGTCACAGGGGTCCACCGGGGAGCTGTTTTTT
16	TRBV18	.	TRBD1	TRBJ1-1	CASSPRGTGSNTEAFF	TGTGCCAGCTCACCACGGGGGACAGGATCGAACACTGAAGCTTTCTTT
15	TRBV7-2	.	TRBD2	TRBJ2-7	CASSSFRRGDYEQYF	TGTGCCAGCAGCTCATTCCGACGGGGGGACTACGAGCAGTACTTC
14	TRBV5-1	once	TRBD1	TRBJ1-1	CASGVGQPNTEAFF	TGCGCCAGCGGCGTGGGACAGCCGAACACTGAAGCTTTCTTT
15	TRBV5-8	.	TRBD1	TRBJ2-3	CASSITGGGSDTQYF	TGTGCCAGCAGCATTACAGGGGGTGGTTCAGATACGCAGTATTTT
16	TRBV19	.	TRBD2	TRBJ2-1	CASSIVIVAGGGEQFF	TGTGCCAGTAGTATAGTTATAGTAGCGGGAGGCGGGGAGCAGTTCTTC
13	TRBV28	.	TRBD1	TRBJ2-7	CATRDRASYEQYF	TGTGCCACCCGGGACAGGGCCTCCTACGAGCAGTACTTC
15	TRBV11-2	.	TRBD1	TRBJ2-3	CASSQRTGSTDTQYF	TGTGCCAGCAGCCAACGGACAGGGAGCACAGATACGCAGTATTTT
18	TRBV7-9	.	.	TRBJ2-5	CASSTTTWTGTNQETQYF	TGTGCCAGCAGTACTACCACCTGGACCGGGACAAATCAAGAGACCCAGTACTTC